The clone carrying this T cell receptor (beta chain) rates as medium-sized. Its antigen is not known. The entry originates in a study of regulatory T cells in long-lasting Graves disease. Looking at the study overall: Graves' cases, newly diagnosed, had used antithyroid drugs under 3 months.

Sample time point: newly diagnosed GD, antithyroid drugs for less than 3 months. From RNA extracted from PBMCs, the TCR library was made. In this cohort, patients came from an endocrinology department located in Xi'an, China. The CDR3 consists of 13 residues. After removal of 7 bases from V and 6 bases from J, the junction contained 9 bases not matched to a gene. CDR1 SGHTA and CDR2 FQGNSA come from the germline V gene. Combining iRepertoire HTBI primers with Arm-PCR of CDR3 regions, the authors built TCR beta libraries. TCRdb itself ran the multiplex PCR reads through MiXCR, one entry per CDR3 protein. The table lists 250,000 or so distinct CDR3 sequences, around 20% of them singletons. Study-wide findings and caveats: A limited number of samples was an acknowledged limitation. Persistent cases favored TRBV28, TRBJ1-2 and TRBJ2-5.

This receptor was obtained from a female donor with Graves disease. The sample here was peripheral blood mononuclear cells (PBMCs), taken at new diagnosis, from a patient treated with antithyroid drugs. The chain carries TRBV7-2 and TRBJ2-7, with 7 bases fitting TRBD1. In DNA form, the CDR3 reads TGTGCCAGCACCCCGGCAGGGGGATTCGAGCAGTACTTC. Its protein is CASTPAGGFEQYF.